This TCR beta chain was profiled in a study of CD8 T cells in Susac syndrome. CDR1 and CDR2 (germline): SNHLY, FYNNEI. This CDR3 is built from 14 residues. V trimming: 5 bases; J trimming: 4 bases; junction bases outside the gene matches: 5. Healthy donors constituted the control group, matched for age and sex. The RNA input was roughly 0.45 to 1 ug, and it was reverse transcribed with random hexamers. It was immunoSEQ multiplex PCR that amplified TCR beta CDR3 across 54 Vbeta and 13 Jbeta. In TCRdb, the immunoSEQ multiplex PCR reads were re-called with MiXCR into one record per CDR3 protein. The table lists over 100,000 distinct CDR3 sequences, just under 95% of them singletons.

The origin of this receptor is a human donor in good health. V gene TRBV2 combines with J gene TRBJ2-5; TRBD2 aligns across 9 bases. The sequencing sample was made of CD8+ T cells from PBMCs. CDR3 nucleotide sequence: TGTGCCAGCAGTTTAGCGGGAGTCAGAGAGACCCAGTACTTC. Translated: CASSLAGVRETQYF.